This TCR beta chain was sequenced for a study of shared clonotypes between healthy human individuals. Looking at the study overall: Those who served as donors were two women and a few men between the ages of 18 and 49. Plates per donor: three CD4 naive, three CD4 memory, two CD8 naive, one CD8 memory. General study results and limits: The researchers took only blood, and tissue repertoires probably look different.

Naive CD8 cells comprised CD45RO-negative, CCR7-positively selected cells, excluding terminally differentiated effector memory CD45RA+ cells. About this clone itself: No antigen is known for it.

Here immunoSEQ multiplex PCR was the method, and the copy in TCRdb shows in-frame clones only, minus some. The sample has about 2.1 million clones, just under 95% seen once. V shed 1 base and J 2 bases; nucleotides not matched to a gene: 6. There are 15 residues in the CDR3. From germline, CDR1 is SGHRS and CDR2 YFSETQ. This chain links TRBV5-1 with TRBJ2-7, with 7 bases identical to TRBD2. Sequenced input: naive CD8+ T cells from PBMCs. This receptor was identified in a man younger than 35 in good health. Some clones in this sample may be carry-over from other donors' samples. CDR3 coding DNA: TGCGCCAGCAGCTTGTATTCGGGGGGAACCTACGAGCAGTACTTC. Translation: CASSLYSGGTYEQYF.